This TCR beta chain is from a study of blood T cell repertoires in COVID-19 (TCRdb year 2020). General notes on the study: The collaborator samples originated in the United States, Italy and Spain and spanned the acute and convalescent phases of COVID-19. The material from the prospective study consisted of cDNA or gDNA derived from T cells, B-cell-depleted T cells, or PBMCs. The dataset comprised deeply sampled blood TCRbeta repertoires from subjects exposed to, actively infected with, or recovered from COVID-19. The repertoires were released in a freely available public database intended as a resource for research on the immune response to SARS-CoV-2. Samples were obtained from the ongoing ImmuneRACE study (first 160 participants) and from 1,200 or so subjects provided by 6 global collaborators. Sample metadata almost always included a de-identified subject ID, COVID-19 status, age in years and sex. Where available, HLA class I and class II types were obtained from metadata supplied by the sample provider rather than from assay-based typing.

From the germline V gene (reference sequence), CDR1 is LNHDA and CDR2 is SQIVND. V drops 10 bases and J drops 0 bases, leaving 15 bases in between. From the cysteine up to the phenylalanine, the CDR3 has a length of 15 residues. Of the read, only the CDR3 DNA is kept; its 45 bases are in frame from base 1. What the study reported, not specific to this receptor: Clinical and demographic metadata were provided uncurated, with the amount varying by source and participant.

TCRbeta CDR3 regions were amplified from genomic DNA by means of the immunoSEQ Assay, a bias-controlled multiplex PCR. Per the authors' processing: Within the assay, amplification of reference gene primers was used to estimate how many nucleated cells each sample contained. To quantify the absolute abundance of each unique TCRbeta CDR3 rearrangement, sequence reads were collapsed and filtered. Productive Simpson clonality was computed per sample as the square root of Simpson's diversity index over productive rearrangements. Sourced from immuneACCESS, this table was stored by TCRdb with only in-frame sequences that have V and J called. A share of the clones is absent; for the studies checked, an unresolved V gene accounts for under half, and the remainder has no known explanation. V, J and clone size were drawn from that table, and D and trimming were deduced from the DNA. The sample table holds 100,000 to 150,000 clones, of which more than 70% were seen once. The ten largest clonotypes hold 10% of the sample.

Collaborating institutions collected whole blood in K2EDTA tubes following their own protocols. For TCRbeta analysis, collaborators shipped samples in one of three forms: frozen whole blood, isolated PBMCs, or DNA extracted from either of those sample types. As regards this clone: It lacks a known antigen. Within one base of it there is no much larger clone, and no base qualities were kept.

This sequence uses TRBV19 and TRBJ2-2, and TRBD2 may be the D gene, going by 6 matching bases. Sequenced sample: peripheral blood. The sequence derives from a man over 45 with acute or convalescent COVID-19. The CDR3 amino acid sequence is: CATLATGANTGELFF. The sequenced DNA: TGTGCCACCCTGGCGACGGGAGCGAACACCGGGGAGCTGTTTTTT. Joined to the reference TRBV19 and TRBJ2-2 proteins, this CDR3 gives the full variable domain: DGGITQSPKYLFRKEGQNVTLSCEQNLNHDAMYWYRQDPGQGLRLIYYSQIVNDFQKGDIAEGYSVSREKKESFPLTVTSAQKNPTAFYLCATLATGANTGELFFGEGSRLTVL.